This entry lists 17 T cell receptor beta chains sequenced from one sample in a study of cytomegalovirus exposure and HLA in healthy donors. Both 60 Vbeta primers and 13 Jbeta primers went into the PCR. This table comes from immunoSEQ multiplex PCR, and its TCRdb copy is limited to in-frame clones, with some not included. The data show roughly 200,000 clones, about 9% seen once. What was sequenced was PBMCs. The receptors shown here come from a woman younger than 45 in good health and CMV-seropositive.

This clone was seen only a few times. The V call is TRBV11-2, the J call TRBJ2-7; D is uncertain. Trimming cost V 8 bases and J 3 bases, with 17 bases left between them. In germline, CDR1 is SGHAT, CDR2 FQNNGV. The CDR3 has 14 amino acids. The CDR3: CASLNSGLIYEQYF. The DNA of the CDR3 is TGTGCCAGCCTCAATTCGGGTCTGATCTACGAGCAGTACTTC.

This clone was detected only a few times. The gene calls are TRBV7-2 and TRBJ1-1, with D perhaps TRBD1 (6 bases). The germline V and J ends were trimmed by 5 bases and 1 base, with 8 bases remaining between them. The germline V gene has CDR1 SGHTA and CDR2 FQGNSA. This CDR3 comprises 13 residues. CDR3 region: CASSADRNTEAFF. The CDR3 DNA reads TGTGCCAGCAGCGCGGACAGGAACACTGAAGCTTTCTTT.

This chain links TRBV6-5 with TRBJ2-1; D gene unclear. The CDR3 is 14 amino acids. Germline V CDR1 and CDR2: MNHEY, SVGAGI. V lost 4 bases and J lost 0, with 7 bases in between. The CDR3 DNA sequence: TGTGCCAGCAGTTCTGGCAGCTCCTACAATGAGCAGTTCTTC. Amino acid sequence: CASSSGSSYNEQFF.

There are a few counts of this clone. The identical CDR3 is also encoded by other nucleotide sequences in the sample. This chain joins TRBV27 and TRBJ1-2; the D gene is possibly TRBD1 (5 bases). The CDR3 sequence is 12 residues long. V gave up 6 bases and J gave up 4 bases, with 9 bases separating them. From germline, CDR1 is MNHEY and CDR2 SMNVEV (reference sequence). The CDR3 is CASSPGGYGYTF. The CDR3 DNA reads as TGTGCCAGCAGCCCCGGGGGCTATGGCTACACCTTC.

This clone has a handful of counts. V is TRBV28 and J is TRBJ1-1; D is possibly TRBD1 (5 bases). Looked up from germline, CDR1 is MDHEN and CDR2 is SYDVKM. Trimming cost V 8 bases and J 0 bases, with 10 bases left between them. The CDR3 covers 13 residues. CDR3 DNA: TGTGCCAGCGCGGGACGGATGAACACTGAAGCTTTCTTT. Translation: CASAGRMNTEAFF.

This clone turned up a few times. The rearrangement links TRBV30 to TRBJ1-5, with D maybe TRBD1 (6 bases). The ends were cut back, 0 bases at V and 6 bases at J, with 12 bases in the middle. Per germline, CDR1 GTSNPN and CDR2 SVGIG (reference sequence). The CDR3 loop spans 14 amino acids. The CDR3 DNA follows: TGTGCCTGGAGTGTAATAGGGGGGGCTCAGCCCCAGCATTTT. It yields the protein CAWSVIGGAQPQHF.

This clone was seen a handful of times. The rearrangement links TRBV6-4 to TRBJ2-3; TRBD2 aligns across 8 bases. The CDR3 is made up of 17 amino acids. J lost 0 bases, V lost 2 bases, and 7 bases had no gene match. Germline V gene sequence: CDR1 MRHNA, CDR2 SNTAGT. In nucleotides, the CDR3 is TGTGCCAGCAGTGACCCGATAGCGGGGACTAGCACAGATACGCAGTATTTT. Protein: CASSDPIAGTSTDTQYF.

This clone appeared a few times. The J gene is TRBJ1-5, the V gene TRBV7-9; 8 bases line up with TRBD1. Germline V gene lookup returns CDR1 SEHNR and CDR2 FQNEAQ (reference sequence). There are 16 residues in the CDR3. The trim removed 5 bases at V and 3 bases at J, leaving 9 bases unmatched. CDR3 amino acids: CASSPGGTGDNQPQHF. The CDR3 region has the DNA TGTGCCAGCAGCCCAGGGGGGACAGGTGACAATCAGCCCCAGCATTTT.

This clone was detected a few times. The V and J genes are TRBV4-1 and TRBJ1-2; 8 bases are a match to TRBD1. CDR1 and CDR2 from the germline V gene are MGHRA and YSYEKL. The CDR3 has 14 amino acids. With V trimmed by 6 bases and J by 5 bases, 8 bases remained unmatched. CDR3 bases: TGCGCCAGCAGGTCGGACAGGGCGATATATGGCTACACCTTC. Its translation: CASRSDRAIYGYTF.

At least ten counts were recorded for this clone. The V call is TRBV4-1, the J call TRBJ1-3; D gene unclear. Germline V gene data show CDR1 as MGHRA and CDR2 as YSYEKL. Trimming shortened V by 4 bases and J by 1 base, and 17 bases separated the two germline ends. The CDR3 extends over 17 amino acids. CDR3 sequence: CASSREGLVRSGNTIYF. CDR3 in DNA: TGCGCCAGCAGCCGTGAGGGTTTGGTGCGTTCTGGAAACACCATATATTTT.

V gene TRBV7-7 combines with J gene TRBJ2-7; 7 bases map to TRBD2. CDR1 is SSHAT and CDR2 is FNYEAQ in the germline V gene (reference sequence). The CDR3 runs to 15 residues. The ends lost 5 bases at V and 2 bases at J; junction bases unmatched: 9. CDR3 in DNA: TGTGCCAGCAGCCCCTTCTTAGCGGGTGCCTACGAGCAGTACTTC. It specifies CASSPFLAGAYEQYF.

The chain employs TRBV27 and TRBJ2-2; D possibly corresponds to TRBD1 (7 bases). The germline gives CDR1 MNHEY, CDR2 SMNVEV (reference sequence). The V end was cut by 6 bases, the J end by 7 bases, with 18 bases between. CDR3 length: 15 amino acids. The CDR3 protein is CASRSQGGGYGELFF. The CDR3 region has the DNA TGTGCCAGCAGGAGCCAGGGGGGCGGTTACGGGGAGCTGTTTTTT.

This clone was seen a few times. This chain connects TRBV11-2 to TRBJ2-1; 8 nucleotides line up with TRBD2. Germline lookup yields CDR1 SGHAT and CDR2 FQNNGV. Trimming at V came to 5 bases and at J to 4 bases, leaving 7 bases not matched to a gene. The CDR3 is 15 amino acids. The CDR3 region is CASSPLAGPYNEQFF. Here the CDR3 DNA reads TGTGCCAGCAGCCCTCTAGCGGGCCCTTACAATGAGCAGTTCTTC.

This clone was found a few times. The chain recombines TRBV5-4 with TRBJ2-7, with 12 bases matching TRBD2. V shed 4 bases and J 3 bases; nucleotides not matched to a gene: 5. Germline lookup yields CDR1 SGHNT and CDR2 YYREEE (reference sequence). This CDR3 has 15 amino acids. The CDR3 nucleotides are TGTGCCAGCAGCCCTCGGACTAGCGGGATCTACGAGCAGTACTTC. It codes for CASSPRTSGIYEQYF. The full variable domain, in which reference TRBV5-4 and TRBJ2-7 provide the parts outside the CDR3, is ETGVTQSPTHLIKTRGQQVTLRCSSQSGHNTVSWYQQALGQGPQFIFQYYREEENGRGNFPPRFSGLQFPNYSSELNVNALELDDSALYLCASSPRTSGIYEQYFGPGTRLTVT.

This clone was detected a few times. The chain joins TRBV7-7 to TRBJ2-5; TRBD2 agrees at 13 bases. The germline V gene has CDR1 SSHAT and CDR2 FNYEAQ (reference sequence). The CDR3 contains 17 residues. The trim removed 4 bases at V and 4 bases at J, leaving 9 bases unmatched. CDR3: CASSSGGLAGALETQYF. The DNA for the CDR3 is TGTGCCAGCAGCTCCGGCGGACTAGCGGGAGCATTAGAGACCCAGTACTTC.

The rearrangement joins TRBV19 to TRBJ1-5, with a possible D match to TRBD1 (6 bases). The CDR3 totals 15 residues. CDR1 and CDR2 (germline): LNHDA, SQIVND (reference sequence). V shed 3 bases and J shed 0 bases, with 9 bases lying between them. The CDR3 sequence is CASSIRTDSNQPQHF. The CDR3 DNA follows: TGTGCCAGTAGTATTCGGACAGATAGCAATCAGCCCCAGCATTTT.

This clone was observed a handful of times. This chain joins TRBV2 and TRBJ2-7, with TRBD2 matching over 7 bases. CDR1 and CDR2 from the germline V gene are SNHLY and FYNNEI. This CDR3 has 17 residues. The V segment lost 5 bases and the J segment 0 bases; nucleotides outside the gene matches: 13. The CDR3 DNA reads TGTGCCAGCAGTTTTAGTTCGGGACTATTGAGCTCCTACGAGCAGTACTTC. The encoded protein is CASSFSSGLLSSYEQYF.